This record looks at one T cell receptor (beta chain) sequence and its context. The length of the CDR3 is 14 residues. The germline V gene has CDR1 SGHRS and CDR2 YFSETQ. The germline V and J ends were trimmed by 0 bases and 1 base, with 6 bases remaining between them. This entry comes from a study of cytomegalovirus exposure and HLA in healthy donors. Across the study: Unique TCR beta sequences numbering fewer than 130 million came from 150 million to 200 million T cells in an earlier analysis. Of fewer than 450 genotyped donors, 81% clustered with self-reported Caucasian donors.

The PCR employed 60 Vbeta primers together with 13 Jbeta primers. Using immunoSEQ multiplex PCR, the repertoire was profiled, and TCRdb retains in-frame clones only, with some absent. The table has around 200,000 clones, approximately 86% seen once. The material sequenced was PBMCs. This clonotype was sampled from a woman aged 25-40 years in good health and CMV-seronegative. V and J are TRBV5-1 and TRBJ2-3; D call uncertain. The CDR3 nucleotides read TGCGCCAGCAGCTTGGAAGCCCGCACAGATACGCAGTATTTT. Amino acid sequence: CASSLEARTDTQYF.